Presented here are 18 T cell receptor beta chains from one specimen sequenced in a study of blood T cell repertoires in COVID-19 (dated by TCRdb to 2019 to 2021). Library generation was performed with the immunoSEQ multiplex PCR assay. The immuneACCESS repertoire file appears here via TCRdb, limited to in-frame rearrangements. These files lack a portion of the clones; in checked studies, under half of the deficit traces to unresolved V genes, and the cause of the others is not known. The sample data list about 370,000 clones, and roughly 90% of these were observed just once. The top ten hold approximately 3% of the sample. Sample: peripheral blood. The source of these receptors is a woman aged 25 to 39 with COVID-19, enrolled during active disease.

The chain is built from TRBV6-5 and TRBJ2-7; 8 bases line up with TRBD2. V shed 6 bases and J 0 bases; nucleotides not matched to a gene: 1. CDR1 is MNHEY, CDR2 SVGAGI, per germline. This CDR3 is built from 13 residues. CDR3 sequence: CASRRGGSYEQYF. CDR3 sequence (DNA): TGTGCCAGCAGACGGGGGGGCTCCTACGAGCAGTACTTC.

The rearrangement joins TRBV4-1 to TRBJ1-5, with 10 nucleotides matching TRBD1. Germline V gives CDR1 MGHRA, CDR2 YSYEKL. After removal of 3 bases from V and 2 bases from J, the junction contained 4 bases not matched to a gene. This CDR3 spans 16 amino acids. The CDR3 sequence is CASSHPGTGGNQPQHF. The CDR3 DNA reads TGCGCCAGCAGCCATCCCGGGACAGGGGGCAATCAGCCCCAGCATTTT.

The CDR3 is CASSQTSTGEGQPQHF. CDR3 DNA sequence: TGTGCCAGCAGCCAGACCTCGACAGGCGAGGGCCAGCCCCAGCATTTT. This rearrangement joins TRBV3-1 (or the pseudogene TRBV3-2) to TRBJ1-5; D might be TRBD1 (6 bases). The CDR3 spans 16 residues. The V and J ends lost 3 bases and 7 bases respectively, with 19 bases between them. Looked up from germline, CDR1 is LGHDT and CDR2 is YNNKEL (reference sequence).

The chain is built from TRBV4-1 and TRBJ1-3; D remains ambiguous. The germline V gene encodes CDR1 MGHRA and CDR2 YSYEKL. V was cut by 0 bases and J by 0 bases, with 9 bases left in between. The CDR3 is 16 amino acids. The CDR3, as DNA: TGCGCCAGCAGCCAAGAGAGCAGGAACTCTGGAAACACCATATATTTT. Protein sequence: CASSQESRNSGNTIYF.

The CDR3 loop reads CSALGYEQFF. CDR3 DNA sequence: TGCAGTGCCCTGGGCTATGAGCAGTTCTTC. The rearrangement links TRBV20-1 to TRBJ2-1; D call uncertain. This CDR3 is built from 10 residues. The germline V gene has CDR1 DFQATT and CDR2 SNEGSKA (reference sequence). V was trimmed by 6 bases and J by 8 bases, leaving 8 bases between them.

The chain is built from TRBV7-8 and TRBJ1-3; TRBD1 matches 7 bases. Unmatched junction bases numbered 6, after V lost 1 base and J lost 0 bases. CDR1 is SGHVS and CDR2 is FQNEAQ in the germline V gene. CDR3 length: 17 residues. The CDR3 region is CASSLDFQGGSGNTIYF. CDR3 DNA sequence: TGTGCCAGCAGCTTAGATTTCCAGGGGGGCTCTGGAAACACCATATATTTT.

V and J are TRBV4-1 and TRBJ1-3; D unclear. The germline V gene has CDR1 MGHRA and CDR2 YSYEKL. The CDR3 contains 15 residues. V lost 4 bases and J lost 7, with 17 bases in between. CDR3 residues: CASSRLPGVPNTIYF. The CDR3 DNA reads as TGCGCCAGCAGCCGGCTGCCCGGGGTACCCAACACCATATATTTT.

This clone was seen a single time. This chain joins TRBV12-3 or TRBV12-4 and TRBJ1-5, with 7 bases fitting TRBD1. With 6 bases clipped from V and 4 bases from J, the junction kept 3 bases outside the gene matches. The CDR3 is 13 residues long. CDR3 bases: TGTGCCAGCAGCTTGGGACAGAATCAGCCCCAGCATTTT. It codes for CASSLGQNQPQHF.

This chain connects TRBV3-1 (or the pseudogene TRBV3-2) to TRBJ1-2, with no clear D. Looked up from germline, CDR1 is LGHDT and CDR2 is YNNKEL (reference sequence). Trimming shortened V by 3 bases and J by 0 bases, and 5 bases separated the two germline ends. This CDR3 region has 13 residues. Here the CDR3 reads CASSQSTNYGYTF. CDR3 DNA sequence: TGTGCCAGCAGCCAGTCAACTAACTATGGCTACACCTTC.

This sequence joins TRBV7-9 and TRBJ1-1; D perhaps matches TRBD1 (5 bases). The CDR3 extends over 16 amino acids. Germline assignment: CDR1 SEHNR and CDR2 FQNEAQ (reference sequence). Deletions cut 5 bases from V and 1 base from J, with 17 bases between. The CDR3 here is CASSPTRGEGNTEAFF. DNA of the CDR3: TGTGCCAGCAGCCCAACTCGAGGGGAGGGGAACACTGAAGCTTTCTTT.

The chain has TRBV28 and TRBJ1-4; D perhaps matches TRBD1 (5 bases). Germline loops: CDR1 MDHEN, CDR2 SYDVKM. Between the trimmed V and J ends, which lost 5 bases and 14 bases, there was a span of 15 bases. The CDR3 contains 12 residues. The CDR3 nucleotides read TGTGCCAGCAGTCCGGGGACCCGGGGGCTGTTTTTT. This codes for CASSPGTRGLFF.

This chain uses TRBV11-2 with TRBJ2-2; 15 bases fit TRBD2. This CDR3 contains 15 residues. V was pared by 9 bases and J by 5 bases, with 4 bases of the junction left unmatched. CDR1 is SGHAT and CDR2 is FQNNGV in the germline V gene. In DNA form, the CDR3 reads TGTGCCAGTGGACTAGCGGGGGGGCAAACCGGGGAGCTGTTTTTT. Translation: CASGLAGGQTGELFF.

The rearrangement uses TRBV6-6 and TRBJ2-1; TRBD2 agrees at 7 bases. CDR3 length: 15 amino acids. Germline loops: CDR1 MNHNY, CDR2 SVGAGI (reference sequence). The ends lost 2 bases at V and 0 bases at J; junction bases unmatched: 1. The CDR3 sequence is CASSYGGSSYNEQFF. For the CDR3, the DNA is TGTGCCAGCAGTTACGGCGGGAGCTCCTACAATGAGCAGTTCTTC.

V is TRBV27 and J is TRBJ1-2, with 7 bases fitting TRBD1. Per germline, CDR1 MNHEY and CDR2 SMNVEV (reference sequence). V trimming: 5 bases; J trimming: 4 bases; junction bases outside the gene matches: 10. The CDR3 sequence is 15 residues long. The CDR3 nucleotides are TGTGCCAGCAGTCCCAACTTGGGACAGTTCTATGGCTACACCTTC. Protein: CASSPNLGQFYGYTF.

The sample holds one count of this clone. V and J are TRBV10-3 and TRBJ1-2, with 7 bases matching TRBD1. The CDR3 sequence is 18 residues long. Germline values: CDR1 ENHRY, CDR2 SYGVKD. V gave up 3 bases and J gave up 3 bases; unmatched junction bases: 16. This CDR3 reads CAISDPRLTGRRDYGYTF. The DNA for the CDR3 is TGTGCCATCAGTGATCCTCGACTGACAGGGCGGCGTGACTATGGCTACACCTTC.

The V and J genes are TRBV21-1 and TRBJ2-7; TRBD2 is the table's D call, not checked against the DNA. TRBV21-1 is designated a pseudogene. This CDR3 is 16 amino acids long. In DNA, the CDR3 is TGTGCCAGCAGCCGGACTAGCGGTTACGTATTCTACGAGCAGTACGTC. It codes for CASSRTSGYVFYEQYV.

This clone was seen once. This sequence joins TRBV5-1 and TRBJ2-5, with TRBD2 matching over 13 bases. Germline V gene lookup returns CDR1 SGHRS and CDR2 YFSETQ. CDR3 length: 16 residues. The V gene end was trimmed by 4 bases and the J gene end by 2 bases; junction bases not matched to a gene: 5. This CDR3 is CASSPGGLAGQETQYF. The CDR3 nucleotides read TGCGCCAGCAGCCCCGGGGGACTAGCGGGGCAAGAGACCCAGTACTTC.

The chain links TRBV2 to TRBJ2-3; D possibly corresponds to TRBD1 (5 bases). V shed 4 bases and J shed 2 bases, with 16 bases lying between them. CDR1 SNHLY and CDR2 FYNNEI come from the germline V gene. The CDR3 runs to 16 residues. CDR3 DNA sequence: TGTGCCAGCAGTGGCCCTACCAGGGATTCCACAGATACGCAGTATTTT. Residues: CASSGPTRDSTDTQYF.